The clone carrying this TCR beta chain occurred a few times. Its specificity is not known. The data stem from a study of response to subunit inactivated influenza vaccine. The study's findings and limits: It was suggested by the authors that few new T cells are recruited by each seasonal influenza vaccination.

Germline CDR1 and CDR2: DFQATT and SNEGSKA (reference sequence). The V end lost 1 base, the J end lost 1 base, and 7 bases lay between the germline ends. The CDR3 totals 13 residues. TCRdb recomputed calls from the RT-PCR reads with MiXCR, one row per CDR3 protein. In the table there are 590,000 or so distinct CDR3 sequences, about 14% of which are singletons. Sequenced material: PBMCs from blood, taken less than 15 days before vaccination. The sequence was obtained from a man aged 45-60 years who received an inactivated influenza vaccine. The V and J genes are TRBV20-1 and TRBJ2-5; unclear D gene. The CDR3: CSARGRGQETQYF. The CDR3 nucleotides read TGCAGTGCTAGAGGGAGAGGCCAAGAGACCCAGTACTTC.